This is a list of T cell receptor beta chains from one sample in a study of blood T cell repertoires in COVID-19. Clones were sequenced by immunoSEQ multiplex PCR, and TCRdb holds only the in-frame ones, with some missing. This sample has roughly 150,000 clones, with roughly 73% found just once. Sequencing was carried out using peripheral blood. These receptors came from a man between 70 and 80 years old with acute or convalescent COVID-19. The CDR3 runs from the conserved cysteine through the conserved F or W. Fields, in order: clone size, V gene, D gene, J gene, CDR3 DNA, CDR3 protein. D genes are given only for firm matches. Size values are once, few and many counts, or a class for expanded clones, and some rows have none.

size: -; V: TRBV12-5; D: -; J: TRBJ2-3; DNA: TGTGCTAGTCAAAGGGGCAGTGCAGATACGCAGTATTTT; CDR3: CASQRGSADTQYF
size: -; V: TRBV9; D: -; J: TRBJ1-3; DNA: TGTGCCAGCAGGACAGCTGGAAACACCATATATTTT; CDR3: CASRTAGNTIYF
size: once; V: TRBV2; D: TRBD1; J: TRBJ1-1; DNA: TGTGCCGCCGGGACAGTCAACACTGAAGCTTTCTTT; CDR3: CAAGTVNTEAFF
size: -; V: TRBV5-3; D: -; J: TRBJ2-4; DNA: TGTGCCAGAAGACAGGATCCCGTGCTAGCCAAAAACATTCAGTACTTC; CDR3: CARRQDPVLAKNIQYF
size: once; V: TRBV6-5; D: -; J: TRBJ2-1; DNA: TGTGCCAGCACCCGTTTTGGGAGTGACAATGAGCAGTTCTTC; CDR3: CASTRFGSDNEQFF
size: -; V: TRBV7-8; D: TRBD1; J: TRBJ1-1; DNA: TGTGCCAGCAGCCCCAAACAGGGGGCACACACTGAAGCTTTCTTT; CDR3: CASSPKQGAHTEAFF
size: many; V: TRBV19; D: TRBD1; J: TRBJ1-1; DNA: TGTGCCAGTAACGTAGGGGGCGCGCGGAACACTGAAGCTTTCTTT; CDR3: CASNVGGARNTEAFF
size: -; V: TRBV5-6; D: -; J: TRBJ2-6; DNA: TGTGCCAGCAGCTTGATTGGGACACCAAGCTCTGGGGCCAACGTCCTGACTTTC; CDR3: CASSLIGTPSSGANVLTF
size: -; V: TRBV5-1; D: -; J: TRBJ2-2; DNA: TGCGCCAGCAGCTTGGCCGAGTCCGGGGAGCTGTTTTTT; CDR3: CASSLAESGELFF
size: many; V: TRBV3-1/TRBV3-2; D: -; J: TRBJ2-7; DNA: TGTGCCAGCAGCGTCACAAGCTCCTACGAGCAGTACTTC; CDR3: CASSVTSSYEQYF
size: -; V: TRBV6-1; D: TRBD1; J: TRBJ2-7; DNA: TGTGCCAGCAGTGAGCCCGACAGGGAATTGGCCTACGAGCAGTACTTC; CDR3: CASSEPDRELAYEQYF
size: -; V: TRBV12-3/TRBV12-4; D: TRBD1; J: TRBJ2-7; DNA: TGTGCCAGCACCTGGGACAGGTCCTACGAGCAGTACTTC; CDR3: CASTWDRSYEQYF
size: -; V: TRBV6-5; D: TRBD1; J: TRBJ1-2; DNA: TGTGCCAGCAGAGAGACAGGGGTAGACTATGGCTACACCTTC; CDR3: CASRETGVDYGYTF
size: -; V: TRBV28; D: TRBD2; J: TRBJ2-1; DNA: TGTGCCAGCAGTTCTAGCGGGAGCAGTAGGTACAATGAGCAGTTCTTC; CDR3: CASSSSGSSRYNEQFF